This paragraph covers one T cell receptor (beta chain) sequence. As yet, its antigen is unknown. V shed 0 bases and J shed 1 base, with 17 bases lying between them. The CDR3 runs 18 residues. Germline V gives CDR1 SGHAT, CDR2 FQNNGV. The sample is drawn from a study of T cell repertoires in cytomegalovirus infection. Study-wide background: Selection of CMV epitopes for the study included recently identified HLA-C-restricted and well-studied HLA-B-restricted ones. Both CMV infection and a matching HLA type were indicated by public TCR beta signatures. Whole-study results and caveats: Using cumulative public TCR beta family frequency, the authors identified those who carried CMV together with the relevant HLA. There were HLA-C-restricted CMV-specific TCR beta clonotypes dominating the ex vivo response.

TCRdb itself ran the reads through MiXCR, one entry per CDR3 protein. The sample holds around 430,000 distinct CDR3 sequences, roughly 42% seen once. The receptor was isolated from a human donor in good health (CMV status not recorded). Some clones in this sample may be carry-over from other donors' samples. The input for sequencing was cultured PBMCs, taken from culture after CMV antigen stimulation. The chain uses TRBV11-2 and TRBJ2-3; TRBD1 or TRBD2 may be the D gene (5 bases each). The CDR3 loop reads CASSLDQWGGSGTDTQYF. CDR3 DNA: TGTGCCAGCAGCTTAGATCAATGGGGCGGGTCCGGCACAGATACGCAGTATTTT.